The 2 T cell receptor beta chains presented below share a single source sample, sequenced in a study of monozygotic twins with inflammatory bowel disease. TCRdb derives one entry per CDR3 protein from the 5' RACE reads, leaving out DNA. In all, the sample yields around 450,000 distinct CDR3 sequences. The sequenced sample was blood. The receptors here all came from a human donor with ulcerative colitis or Crohn's disease, or a healthy co-twin of an affected twin (not recorded which).

V gene TRBV6-5 combines with J gene TRBJ2-7; lacking DNA, the TRBD1 call made by TCRdb goes unchecked. This CDR3 region has 15 residues. The germline V gene has CDR1 MNHEY and CDR2 SVGAGI. This CDR3 reads CASSSPGRFFGEQYF.

J is TRBJ2-7 and V is TRBV10-3. Looked up from germline, CDR1 is ENHRY and CDR2 is SYGVKD. There are 12 residues in the CDR3. The CDR3 here is CAIGGATSEQYF.